This TCR beta chain was sequenced in a study of shared clonotypes between healthy human individuals. Study details: CD8 memory received one plate per donor, CD8 naive two, CD4 memory three and CD4 naive three. Study results and limitations: Sorted-subset sequencing, rarefaction showed, was incomplete despite large depth. The low donor count limited represented genetic and exposure-history diversity.

CD8 cells classed as naive were CD45RO-negative and positively selected for CCR7, excluding terminally differentiated effector memory CD45RA+ cells. Notes on this clone: Its antigen is undetermined.

TCRdb's copy holds only in-frame clones and misses some; the assay was immunoSEQ multiplex PCR. The sample has fewer than 1 million clones; 96% are singletons. Material for sequencing was naive CD8+ T cells sorted from blood. This receptor was obtained from a man aged 25 to 40 in good health.

The CDR3 sequence is CASSQGGRRQRDEQYF. DNA of the CDR3: TGTGCCAGCAGCCAAGGCGGCCGTCGTCAACGAGACGAGCAGTACTTC. V gene TRBV14 combines with J gene TRBJ2-7; D not certain. Between the trimmed V and J ends, which lost 1 base and 5 bases, there was a span of 18 bases. CDR3 length: 16 amino acids. Germline lookup yields CDR1 SGHDN and CDR2 FVKESK.